The 11 T cell receptor beta chains presented below share a single source sample, sequenced in a study of blood T cell repertoires in COVID-19. The protocol was immunoSEQ multiplex PCR, while the TCRdb copy is restricted to in-frame clones and leaves out a portion. The data contain over 200,000 clones, 85% of them seen just once; the ten biggest clones take up roughly 20%. The sequencing sample was made of PBMCs or T cells enriched from blood (not recorded which). Receptors originate from a man aged 35 to 55 who had recovered from COVID-19.

This sequence joins TRBV30 and TRBJ1-5; maybe TRBD1 (5 bases). Germline lookup yields CDR1 GTSNPN and CDR2 SVGIG (reference sequence). Trimming cost V 0 bases and J 3 bases, with 12 bases left between them. The CDR3 extends over 15 amino acids. The CDR3 loop is CAWSVGGAHNQPQHF. CDR3 bases: TGTGCCTGGAGTGTAGGAGGGGCGCACAATCAGCCCCAGCATTTT.

The rearrangement links TRBV9 to TRBJ2-5, with D possibly being TRBD2 (6 bases). Trimming stripped 4 bases from V and 0 bases from J, with 10 bases between. The CDR3 consists of 14 residues. The germline CDR1 and CDR2 sequences are SGDLS and YYNGEE. CDR3 nucleotide sequence: TGTGCCAGCAGCCCCCGGGACTACCAAGAGACCCAGTACTTC. Protein sequence: CASSPRDYQETQYF.

V is TRBV29-1 and J is TRBJ1-1; D unresolved. The CDR3 extends over 13 amino acids. V dropped 7 bases and J dropped 0 bases, with 12 bases sitting between them. Germline loops: CDR1 SQVTM, CDR2 ANQGSEA. The CDR3 region is CSAAPRLNTEAFF. CDR3 nucleotides: TGCAGCGCCGCACCCCGGTTGAACACTGAAGCTTTCTTT.

The sample holds one count of this clone. This chain uses TRBV3-1 (or the pseudogene TRBV3-2) with TRBJ2-7; D not certain. CDR1 LGHDT and CDR2 YNNKEL come from the germline V gene (reference sequence). Trimming stripped 0 bases from V and 6 bases from J, with 9 bases between. The CDR3 is 13 amino acids. The CDR3 loop reads CASSQDGLAEQYF. The CDR3 DNA follows: TGTGCCAGCAGCCAAGATGGGCTCGCCGAGCAGTACTTC.

The chain uses TRBV5-1 and TRBJ2-4, with 7 bases identical to TRBD2. Germline values: CDR1 SGHRS, CDR2 YFSETQ. This CDR3 contains 14 residues. J gave up 6 bases and V 4 bases, and 7 bases lay outside the gene matches. The CDR3 bases are TGCGCCAGCAGCCACCCGACTAGCCCAAACATTCAGTACTTC. Encoded protein: CASSHPTSPNIQYF.

This clone was seen a single time. The chain joins TRBV7-9 to TRBJ1-3; 8 nucleotides agree with TRBD1. In germline, CDR1 is SEHNR, CDR2 FQNEAQ (reference sequence). After removal of 7 bases from V and 0 bases from J, the junction contained 11 bases not matched to a gene. The CDR3 contains 17 residues. CDR3 in DNA: TGTGCCAGCAACGGACAGGGCCAATTGGCCTCTGGAAACACCATATATTTT. This encodes CASNGQGQLASGNTIYF.

The table lists this clone with a count of one. The genes are TRBV6-6 and TRBJ2-1, with a possible D match to TRBD2 (6 bases). The germline gives CDR1 MNHNY, CDR2 SVGAGI (reference sequence). The CDR3 extends over 14 amino acids. V was cut by 6 bases and J by 9 bases, with 18 bases left in between. The CDR3, as DNA: TGTGCCAGCAGCGCGGAGACTGGGGGGAGTGAGCAGTTCTTC. This codes for CASSAETGGSEQFF.

The chain employs TRBV30 and TRBJ1-4; D not certain. The CDR3 spans 13 residues. The germline V and J ends were trimmed by 5 bases and 7 bases, with 14 bases remaining between them. Germline lookup yields CDR1 GTSNPN and CDR2 SVGIG (reference sequence). The DNA for the CDR3 is TGTGCCTGGGGCACCCAGTCTGCTGAAAAACTGTTTTTT. Translation: CAWGTQSAEKLFF. The variable domain in full, with the rest retrieved from reference TRBV30 and TRBJ1-4, is SQTIHQWPATLVQPVGSPLSLECTVEGTSNPNLYWYRQAAGRGLQLLFYSVGIGQISSEVPQNLSASRPQDRQFILSSKKLLLSDSGFYLCAWGTQSAEKLFFGSGTQLSVL.

This clone showed up just once. The chain has TRBV7-3 and TRBJ1-5, with TRBD1 matching over 10 bases. Germline lookup yields CDR1 SGHTA and CDR2 FQGTGA. Losses at the gene ends were 1 base for V and 3 bases for J; bases not matched to a gene: 6. The CDR3 consists of 17 residues. The CDR3 region has the DNA TGTGCCAGCAGCTTAAGAGGGGGACAGGGGTACAATCAGCCCCAGCATTTT. Translated, it gives CASSLRGGQGYNQPQHF.

The chain carries TRBV15 and TRBJ1-4; TRBD1 aligns across 9 bases. The CDR3 totals 17 residues. Germline loops: CDR1 LNHNV, CDR2 YYDKDF (reference sequence). Trimming cost V 5 bases and J 0 bases; bases outside gene matches: 7. The CDR3 sequence: CATSDRDRDSTNEKLFF. The CDR3 bases are TGTGCCACCAGCGACCGGGACAGGGATTCAACTAATGAAAAACTGTTTTTT.

The chain links TRBV24-1 to TRBJ1-1, with D possibly TRBD1 on 5 matching bases. The V gene lost 4 bases and the J gene lost 5 bases, with 13 bases spanning the gap. Germline CDR1 and CDR2: KGHDR and SFDVKD. The CDR3 has 14 residues. The CDR3 region is CATSDRRSGTEAFF. Written as DNA, the CDR3 is TGTGCCACCAGTGACCGCCGCTCAGGGACTGAAGCTTTCTTT.